This TCR beta chain was captured by sequencing in a study of neurological immune-mediated disorders. In each sequencing run, over 180 million TCR-beta sequences were generated from 15-18 subjects. TCRdb re-called the 5' RACE reads through MiXCR, storing one row per CDR3 protein. Of 39,000 or so distinct CDR3 sequences listed, about 2.3% are singletons. Unsorted libraries came from 2 million PBMCs stored at -80 °C. This clonotype occurred many times. CDR3 length equals 16 residues. Germline V gene lookup returns CDR1 DFQATT and CDR2 SNEGSKA (reference sequence). The V end was cut by 0 bases, the J end by 1 base, with 12 bases between.

The V call is TRBV20-1, the J call TRBJ2-2; D possibly corresponds to TRBD1 (5 bases). The clonotype was recovered from a man aged 25 to 40 with multiple sclerosis. The sequenced sample consisted of PBMCs. The CDR3 spells CSARDRSRVNTGELFF. The CDR3, as DNA: TGCAGTGCTAGAGATCGGTCCAGGGTGAACACCGGGGAGCTGTTTTTT.